Following are 32 T cell receptor beta chains from one sample sequenced in a study of blood T cell repertoires in COVID-19. TCRdb's table, derived via immunoSEQ multiplex PCR, lists solely in-frame clones and lacks some. The sample carries fewer than 50,000 clones, 65% to 90% recorded once. The specimen was peripheral blood. The receptors were sampled from a human donor in a cohort sampled during active COVID-19.

The chain is built from TRBV24-1 and TRBJ2-5; D is unresolved. The length of the CDR3 is 14 residues. Germline CDR1 reads KGHDR; CDR2 reads SFDVKD. Between the trimmed V and J ends, which lost 2 bases and 6 bases, there was a span of 12 bases. The CDR3 coding sequence is TGTGCCACCAGTGATTCTCGAGAGGCGAAGACCCAGTACTTC. It is translated as CATSDSREAKTQYF.

The V call is TRBV12-5, the J call TRBJ2-3, with 8 bases identical to TRBD1. V lost 6 bases to trimming and J lost 3 bases; unmatched junction nucleotides: 5. Germline assignment: CDR1 LGHNT and CDR2 FRNRAP. CDR3 length: 14 residues. In nucleotides, the CDR3 is TGTGCTAGTGGGATAGGACAGGGTACAGATACGCAGTATTTT. It encodes CASGIGQGTDTQYF.

This chain links TRBV19 with TRBJ1-2; weak D call: TRBD1 (5 bases). The germline V gene has CDR1 LNHDA and CDR2 SQIVND (reference sequence). This CDR3 region has 11 residues. Trimming removed 4 bases from V and 9 bases from J, with 9 bases in between. CDR3 bases: TGTGCCAGTAGTAAAGGGGTTCGCTACACCTTC. Its translation is CASSKGVRYTF.

The V and J genes are TRBV6-5 and TRBJ2-2, with 7 bases aligning to TRBD2. This CDR3 contains 12 residues. CDR1 is MNHEY and CDR2 is SVGAGI in the germline V gene. CDR3 coding DNA: TGTGCTGGGAGGGAGGACACCGGGGAGCTGTTTTTT. Translated, it gives CAGREDTGELFF.

The chain has TRBV11-3 and TRBJ2-1, with D possibly matching TRBD2 (6 bases). V dropped 1 base and J dropped 2 bases, with 12 bases sitting between them. The CDR3 spans 16 residues. Germline V gene data show CDR1 as SGHNT and CDR2 as YENEEA. In nucleotides, the CDR3 is TGTGCCAGCAGCTTAGCGGGTCTAGCGACCTACAATGAGCAGTTCTTC. Encoded protein: CASSLAGLATYNEQFF.

The chain combines TRBV3-1 (or the pseudogene TRBV3-2) with TRBJ2-7; the match to TRBD2 covers 12 bases. V lost 1 base and J lost 6; bases outside the gene matches: 1. The length of the CDR3 is 14 residues. The V gene's germline CDR1 is LGHDT and CDR2 YNNKEL (reference sequence). Here the CDR3 reads CASSQGLAGAEQYF. The CDR3 DNA reads TGTGCCAGCAGCCAAGGACTAGCGGGAGCCGAGCAGTACTTC.

The chain carries TRBV5-1 and TRBJ1-1, with D possibly TRBD1 on 6 matching bases. The V end was cut by 5 bases, the J end by 1 base, with 9 bases between. Looked up from germline, CDR1 is SGHRS and CDR2 is YFSETQ. This CDR3 comprises 13 residues. As DNA, the CDR3 is TGCGCCAGCAGAGTACAGGGGAACACTGAAGCTTTCTTT. Translation: CASRVQGNTEAFF.

The chain uses TRBV10-3 and TRBJ2-3; 8 positions match TRBD2. There are 16 residues in the CDR3. CDR1 and CDR2 from the germline V gene are ENHRY and SYGVKD. V shed 4 bases and J 2 bases; nucleotides not matched to a gene: 8. The CDR3 loop is CAISVTSGPDTDTQYF. CDR3 sequence (DNA): TGTGCCATCAGTGTAACTAGCGGACCAGACACAGATACGCAGTATTTT.

The CDR3 DNA follows: TGTGCCAGTAGTACCAAGAGGGGGAGCTACGAGCAGTACTTC. It specifies CASSTKRGSYEQYF. The gene calls are TRBV19 and TRBJ2-7; the D gene is possibly TRBD1 (6 bases). CDR1 LNHDA and CDR2 SQIVND come from the germline V gene (reference sequence). Trimming left V 4 bases short and J 3 bases short, with 13 bases between. The CDR3 loop spans 14 amino acids.

The chain carries TRBV6-5 and TRBJ2-7; D may be TRBD1 (6 bases). Germline V gene lookup returns CDR1 MNHEY and CDR2 SVGAGI. The V end was cut by 8 bases, the J end by 2 bases, with 13 bases between. The CDR3 extends over 13 amino acids. This CDR3 is CASGNREPYEQYF. The DNA of the CDR3 is TGTGCCAGCGGAAACAGGGAACCCTACGAGCAGTACTTC.

This chain uses TRBV28 with TRBJ1-1; no clear D. The CDR3 runs to 15 residues. CDR1 and CDR2 from the germline V gene are MDHEN and SYDVKM. V dropped 6 bases and J dropped 0 bases, with 14 bases sitting between them. The CDR3 DNA reads as TGTGCCAGCAGCGGAAGCGACGGCATGAACACTGAAGCTTTCTTT. Translation: CASSGSDGMNTEAFF.

J is TRBJ2-2 and V is TRBV6-2 or TRBV6-3; 7 bases line up with TRBD2. The germline V gene has CDR1 MNHEY and CDR2 SVGEGT. The length of the CDR3 is 16 residues. Trimming cost V 0 bases and J 5 bases; bases outside gene matches: 6. CDR3 region: CASSYSMREKTGELFF. CDR3 bases: TGTGCCAGCAGTTACTCGATGCGGGAGAAAACCGGGGAGCTGTTTTTT.

The chain combines TRBV4-1 with TRBJ1-4; the D is unclear. Trimming pared 3 bases from V and 0 bases from J, leaving 8 bases between. Germline CDR1 and CDR2: MGHRA and YSYEKL. The CDR3 contains 15 residues. The CDR3 nucleotides are TGCGCCAGCAGCCAGGTCGGGGCAACTAATGAAAAACTGTTTTTT. Protein product: CASSQVGATNEKLFF.

This clone appeared a single time. The gene calls are TRBV28 and TRBJ2-5, with 16 bases aligning to TRBD2. The ends lost 7 bases at V and 5 bases at J; junction bases unmatched: 7. The CDR3 totals 16 residues. Germline lookup yields CDR1 MDHEN and CDR2 SYDVKM. CDR3 in DNA: TGTGCCAGCAACAGGGGGGGACTAGCGGGAGGGGAGACCCAGTACTTC. Protein: CASNRGGLAGGETQYF.

The J gene is TRBJ2-3, the V gene TRBV14; unclear D gene. The CDR3 contains 15 residues. Trimming took off 0 bases at V and 0 bases at J, with 7 bases between the two ends. CDR1 is SGHDN, CDR2 FVKESK, per germline. Written as DNA, the CDR3 is TGTGCCAGCAGCCAAGATATCAGGAGCACAGATACGCAGTATTTT. Its protein is CASSQDIRSTDTQYF.

J is TRBJ2-7 and V is TRBV30, with a weak D call TRBD2 (6 bases). V lost 5 bases and J 3 bases, leaving 11 bases between the germline ends. Germline assignment: CDR1 GTSNPN and CDR2 SVGIG (reference sequence). The CDR3 is 12 amino acids. The CDR3 sequence: CAWGDSLYEQYF. CDR3 coding DNA: TGTGCCTGGGGGGACTCTCTCTACGAGCAGTACTTC. The full variable domain, completed using reference TRBV30 and TRBJ2-7, is SQTIHQWPATLVQPVGSPLSLECTVEGTSNPNLYWYRQAAGRGLQLLFYSVGIGQISSEVPQNLSASRPQDRQFILSSKKLLLSDSGFYLCAWGDSLYEQYFGPGTRLTVT.

The CDR3 here is CASSESLGQAQFF. CDR3 nucleotide sequence: TGCGCCAGCAGTGAGTCTCTGGGACAGGCCCAGTTCTTC. V is TRBV10-1 and J is TRBJ2-1, with 8 bases that match TRBD1. Unmatched junction bases numbered 5, after V lost 0 bases and J lost 13 bases. In germline, CDR1 is WNHNN, CDR2 SYGVQD (reference sequence). The CDR3 has 13 amino acids.

The chain links TRBV7-9 to TRBJ1-2; D is unresolved. V was trimmed by 3 bases and J by 5 bases, leaving 19 bases between them. Looked up from germline, CDR1 is SEHNR and CDR2 is FQNEAQ (reference sequence). The CDR3 sequence is 16 residues long. In DNA form, the CDR3 reads TGTGCCAGCAGCTTGTCCGGCCGAGGGAGAGATTATGGCTACACCTTC. Translated, it gives CASSLSGRGRDYGYTF.

The chain links TRBV7-2 to TRBJ1-2; D not resolved. Trimming stripped 1 base from V and 5 bases from J, with 5 bases between. Germline assignment: CDR1 SGHTA and CDR2 FQGNSA. The CDR3 extends over 12 amino acids. The CDR3 protein is CASSLDRYGYTF. CDR3 sequence (DNA): TGTGCCAGCAGCTTAGACCGGTATGGCTACACCTTC.

This CDR3 reads CASSAGWDRRKGTEAFF. The CDR3, as DNA: TGTGCCAGCAGCGCCGGATGGGACAGGCGAAAGGGGACTGAAGCTTTCTTT. The chain couples TRBV5-4 to TRBJ1-1; 8 bases are shared with TRBD1. The CDR3 runs 17 residues. CDR1 is SGHNT and CDR2 is YYREEE in the germline V gene (reference sequence). V lost 4 bases and J lost 5; bases outside the gene matches: 16.

The chain joins TRBV11-1 to TRBJ1-6; 7 bases are a match to TRBD1. The CDR3 sequence is 16 residues long. Germline CDR1 and CDR2: SGHAT and FQDESV (reference sequence). V shed 5 bases and J 6 bases; nucleotides not matched to a gene: 10. The CDR3: CASSKNPGTVNSPLHF. The CDR3 DNA reads as TGTGCCAGCAGCAAAAATCCCGGGACAGTTAATTCACCCCTCCACTTT.

The chain joins TRBV3-1 (or the pseudogene TRBV3-2) to TRBJ2-1; TRBD2 agrees at 7 bases. In germline, CDR1 is LGHDT, CDR2 YNNKEL (reference sequence). There are 14 residues in the CDR3. J lost 8 bases, V lost 4 bases, and 8 bases had no gene match. CDR3 sequence: CASSLTSVSDEQFF. As DNA, the CDR3 is TGTGCCAGCAGCCTAACTAGCGTTAGCGATGAGCAGTTCTTC.

There are a few counts of this clone. V and J are TRBV4-3 and TRBJ1-1; D is possibly TRBD1 (5 bases). Between the trimmed V and J ends, which lost 0 bases and 4 bases, there was a span of 12 bases. This CDR3 contains 15 residues. Germline V gene sequence: CDR1 LGHNA, CDR2 YSLEER. The chain's CDR3 is CASSQDVGGFTEAFF. The CDR3 nucleotides are TGCGCCAGCAGCCAAGATGTCGGGGGGTTCACTGAAGCTTTCTTT.

The V and J genes are TRBV9 and TRBJ1-1; 9 nucleotides line up with TRBD1. The V gene end was trimmed by 3 bases and the J gene end by 4 bases; junction bases not matched to a gene: 4. Germline CDR1 and CDR2: SGDLS and YYNGEE. The CDR3 spans 14 residues. CDR3 DNA: TGTGCCAGCAGCGCTGGACAGGGGTCCACTGAAGCTTTCTTT. Amino acid sequence: CASSAGQGSTEAFF.

The chain joins TRBV3-1 (or the pseudogene TRBV3-2) to TRBJ2-7; tentative D call: TRBD2 (6 bases). Per germline, CDR1 LGHDT and CDR2 YNNKEL (reference sequence). The CDR3 contains 17 residues. V was pared by 0 bases and J by 2 bases, with 17 bases between. The CDR3 sequence: CASSQEGMASATYEQYF. CDR3 DNA sequence: TGTGCCAGCAGCCAAGAAGGAATGGCTAGCGCAACCTACGAGCAGTACTTC.

The rearrangement links TRBV7-9 to TRBJ2-7; possible D gene TRBD1, 5 bases. The germline V gene encodes CDR1 SEHNR and CDR2 FQNEAQ (reference sequence). The CDR3 totals 13 residues. Between the trimmed V and J ends, which lost 2 bases and 4 bases, there was a span of 9 bases. CDR3 in amino acids: CASSLSPGYEQYF. For the CDR3, the DNA is TGTGCCAGCAGCTTAAGCCCAGGGTACGAGCAGTACTTC.

This chain connects TRBV5-6 to TRBJ2-3; TRBD1 is a possible D gene (6 bases). Germline CDR1 reads SGHDT; CDR2 reads YYEEEE. This CDR3 has 14 amino acids. V lost 1 base, J lost 0 bases, and 6 bases lay in between. In nucleotides, the CDR3 is TGTGCCAGCAGCTTGACAGGGAGCACAGATACGCAGTATTTT. Amino acid sequence: CASSLTGSTDTQYF.

This chain connects TRBV6-5 to TRBJ1-2; D is uncertain. V lost 6 bases to trimming and J lost 4 bases, with 15 bases between them. CDR3 length: 14 residues. The germline V gene has CDR1 MNHEY and CDR2 SVGAGI. The CDR3 DNA reads as TGTGCCAGCAGCCAAGAGATGAATGGCTATGGCTACACCTTC. This sequence encodes CASSQEMNGYGYTF.

The chain uses TRBV9 and TRBJ2-1; D unresolved. Trimming shortened V by 0 bases and J by 0 bases, and 7 bases separated the two germline ends. The CDR3 extends over 15 amino acids. Per germline, CDR1 SGDLS and CDR2 YYNGEE. CDR3 sequence (DNA): TGTGCCAGCAGCGTAGATCAACTCTCCTACAATGAGCAGTTCTTC. Protein sequence: CASSVDQLSYNEQFF.

The chain employs TRBV5-1 and TRBJ2-1; 8 bases align to TRBD2. CDR1 SGHRS and CDR2 YFSETQ come from the germline V gene. The V segment lost 4 bases and the J segment 7 bases; nucleotides outside the gene matches: 7. The CDR3 has 14 residues. The CDR3 is CASSRAGAGNEQFF. The CDR3 nucleotides read TGCGCCAGCAGCAGAGCGGGAGCGGGTAATGAGCAGTTCTTC.

The rearrangement uses TRBV19 and TRBJ2-2; a weak D match, TRBD2 (5 bases). The germline V and J ends were trimmed by 9 bases and 5 bases, with 19 bases remaining between them. This CDR3 spans 15 amino acids. Per the germline V gene, CDR1 is LNHDA and CDR2 is SQIVND (reference sequence). In nucleotides, the CDR3 is TGTGCCAGCTACTACCGGGGAGCTGTGACCGGGGAGCTGTTTTTT. As protein: CASYYRGAVTGELFF.

This rearrangement joins TRBV29-1 to TRBJ1-3; D unclear. Trimming removed 4 bases from V and 2 bases from J, with 9 bases in between. This CDR3 is 13 amino acids long. Germline lookup yields CDR1 SQVTM and CDR2 ANQGSEA. The CDR3 region is CSVVTTAGNTIYF. CDR3 sequence (DNA): TGCAGCGTTGTAACAACAGCTGGAAACACCATATATTTT.